This is a list of T cell receptor beta chains from one sample in a study of blood T cell repertoires in COVID-19. The data were produced by immunoSEQ multiplex PCR, yet TCRdb's version contains in-frame clones alone and is incomplete. The sample comprises 150,000 to 180,000 clones, under 95% of which are singletons, and about 0.55% rests with the top ten. Sequenced input: peripheral blood. These receptor sequences come from a middle-aged man with acute or convalescent COVID-19. The CDR3 runs from the conserved cysteine through the conserved F or W. D genes are given only for firm matches. Clone sizes are given selectively: once, few, many, or a class where the clone is expanded.

j_call clone_size d_call v_call cdr3_aa cdr3_nt
TRBJ1-3 . . TRBV5-1 CASSLWAGGNTIYF TGCGCCAGCAGCTTGTGGGCAGGAGGAAACACCATATATTTT
TRBJ2-3 . TRBD2 TRBV2 CANTLRTSSPSTDTQYF TGTGCCAACACACTACGGACTAGTAGCCCTTCAACAGATACGCAGTATTTT
TRBJ1-5 once TRBD1 TRBV6-1 CASSESGGGNQPQHF TGTGCCAGCAGTGAGTCAGGGGGTGGCAATCAGCCCCAGCATTTT
TRBJ2-7 . TRBD1 TRBV7-3 CASSLLPGQGSYEQYF TGTGCCAGCAGCCTACTACCGGGACAGGGATCCTACGAGCAGTACTTC
TRBJ1-6 few TRBD1 TRBV6-2/TRBV6-3 CASSFRQGNNSPLHF TGTGCCAGCAGTTTCCGACAGGGGAATAATTCACCCCTCCACTTT
TRBJ1-2 . . TRBV28 CASRRDYGYTF TGTGCCAGCAGACGCGACTATGGCTACACCTTC
TRBJ1-5 . . TRBV29-1 CSVECRGSNQPQHF TGCAGCGTTGAATGTAGGGGGAGCAATCAGCCCCAGCATTTT
TRBJ2-7 . . TRBV13 CASSLDRGGEQYF TGTGCCAGCAGCTTAGACCGAGGGGGAGAGCAGTACTTC
TRBJ2-2 . . TRBV27 CASSLWGKGPGELFF TGTGCCAGCAGTTTATGGGGAAAGGGGCCCGGGGAGCTGTTTTTT
TRBJ2-1 once TRBD1 TRBV3-1/TRBV3-2 CASSPLDRGAYNEQFF TGTGCCAGCAGCCCTTTGGACAGGGGTGCCTACAATGAGCAGTTCTTC
TRBJ1-1 . . TRBV15 CATSSRRYTEAFF TGTGCCACCAGCAGCCGCCGGTACACTGAAGCTTTCTTT
TRBJ1-1 once . TRBV27 CASSSSTEAFF TGTGCCAGCAGTTCCAGTACTGAAGCTTTCTTT
TRBJ2-2 . . TRBV12-2 CASRSSGTSCHTGELFF TGTGCAAGTCGCTCGTCCGGGACTAGCTGCCACACCGGGGAGCTGTTTTTT
TRBJ2-1 . . TRBV7-2 CASSLLQGWERLNEQFF TGTGCCAGCAGCTTACTGCAGGGGTGGGAGAGGTTGAATGAGCAGTTCTTC
TRBJ2-7 . . TRBV5-1 CASSLTGAGSYEQYF TGCGCCAGCAGCTTAACAGGGGCGGGGTCCTACGAGCAGTACTTC
TRBJ2-2 . TRBD2 TRBV7-6 CASSSQLLTSGTGELFF TGTGCCAGCAGCTCCCAACTCTTGACTAGCGGGACCGGGGAGCTGTTTTTT
TRBJ1-1 . . TRBV3-1/TRBV3-2 CASSQAQGNTEAFF TGTGCCAGCAGCCAAGCCCAGGGGAACACTGAAGCTTTCTTT
TRBJ1-2 . TRBD1 TRBV6-6 CASSPATTGDNYGYTF TGTGCCAGCAGCCCAGCTACAACAGGGGACAACTATGGCTACACCTTC
TRBJ2-1 . . TRBV5-8 CASSIERQISYNEQFF TGTGCCAGCAGCATTGAACGACAGATATCCTACAATGAGCAGTTCTTC
TRBJ1-1 . . TRBV5-1 CASSLDRAGNTEAFF TGCGCCAGCAGCTTGGACAGGGCGGGGAACACTGAAGCTTTCTTT
TRBJ1-5 . TRBD1 TRBV5-8 CASSLEGQGRVPQHF TGTGCCAGCAGCTTAGAAGGACAGGGTCGGGTGCCCCAGCATTTT
TRBJ2-3 few TRBD1 TRBV7-8 CASSSGTGIRRTDTQYF TGTGCCAGCAGTTCCGGGACAGGGATCCGGCGCACAGATACGCAGTATTTT
TRBJ1-1 . . TRBV10-2 CASSGGNTEAFF TGCGCCAGCAGTGGCGGGAACACTGAAGCTTTCTTT
TRBJ1-2 . . TRBV19 CASSTGGAEGGYTF TGTGCCAGTAGTACGGGGGGCGCGGAAGGGGGCTACACCTTC
TRBJ2-1 . . TRBV3-1/TRBV3-2 CASSLLSSYNEQFF TGTGCCAGCAGCCTCCTCTCCTCCTACAATGAGCAGTTCTTC
TRBJ1-5 . TRBD1 TRBV4-1 CASSQTIQGLQPQHF TGCGCCAGCAGCCAGACCATACAGGGGCTACAGCCCCAGCATTTT
TRBJ2-2 . TRBD1 TRBV11-1 CASSSGDRLFGELFF TGTGCCAGCAGCTCAGGGGACAGGTTGTTTGGGGAGCTGTTTTTT
TRBJ1-5 . . TRBV6-4 CASSEQGGQPQHF TGTGCCAGCAGTGAGCAGGGAGGCCAGCCCCAGCATTTT
TRBJ1-5 . . TRBV12-3/TRBV12-4 CASSKQLFQPQHF TGTGCCAGCAGCAAACAGCTTTTTCAGCCCCAGCATTTT
TRBJ2-5 . . TRBV30 CAWAPTRVGTQYF TGTGCCTGGGCACCCACTAGGGTCGGGACCCAGTACTTC
TRBJ2-1 . TRBD1 TRBV5-1 CASSPGQGSNEQFF TGCGCCAGCAGCCCGGGACAGGGATCGAATGAGCAGTTCTTC
TRBJ2-1 once TRBD1 TRBV10-3 CAIRGGQGVYNEQFF TGTGCCATCAGGGGCGGACAGGGCGTTTACAATGAGCAGTTCTTC
TRBJ1-4 . . TRBV19 CASSSRQVNNEKLFF TGTGCCAGTAGTTCCCGACAGGTGAATAATGAAAAACTGTTTTTT
TRBJ2-1 . TRBD2 TRBV19 CASSISSGGNNEQFF TGTGCCAGTAGTATATCGTCGGGGGGGAACAATGAGCAGTTCTTC
TRBJ2-2 . TRBD2 TRBV27 CASSIKSGSVATGELFF TGTGCCAGCAGTATAAAAAGCGGGAGCGTCGCGACCGGGGAGCTGTTTTTT
TRBJ2-7 . TRBD1 TRBV6-5 CASSYSGTGGYEQYF TGTGCCAGCAGTTACTCGGGGACAGGGGGCTACGAGCAGTACTTC
TRBJ2-3 . . TRBV27 CASSLYTTDTQYF TGTGCCAGCAGTTTATACACGACAGATACGCAGTATTTT
TRBJ1-5 . . TRBV27 CASSLSGGRVNQPQHF TGTGCCAGCAGTTTATCGGGGGGGAGAGTAAATCAGCCCCAGCATTTT
TRBJ1-2 few TRBD1 TRBV19 CASSATGGIRGYTF TGTGCCAGTAGTGCGACAGGGGGTATTCGCGGCTACACCTTC
TRBJ2-7 . . TRBV2 CASRASGGRISYEQYF TGTGCCAGCAGGGCCTCCGGAGGTCGGATATCCTACGAGCAGTACTTC
TRBJ1-2 . . TRBV6-2/TRBV6-3 CASSSIRTNYGYTF TGTGCCAGCAGTTCTATCCGAACTAACTATGGCTACACCTTC
TRBJ2-1 . . TRBV27 CASSYPDYNEQFF TGTGCCAGCAGTTATCCAGACTACAATGAGCAGTTCTTC
TRBJ1-2 . . TRBV6-2/TRBV6-3 CASSYRRRNQNYGYTF TGTGCCAGCAGTTACCGGCGGCGAAATCAAAACTATGGCTACACCTTC
TRBJ1-3 . . TRBV12-5 CASGPGESSGNTIYF TGTGCTAGTGGTCCCGGAGAGAGCTCTGGAAACACCATATATTTT
TRBJ1-6 . . TRBV4-3 CASSQDTTGWSPLHF TGCGCCAGCAGCCAAGATACGACAGGCTGGTCACCCCTCCACTTT
TRBJ2-2 few . TRBV3-1/TRBV3-2 CASSQERGAPTGELFF TGTGCCAGCAGCCAAGAGCGGGGAGCTCCAACCGGGGAGCTGTTTTTT
TRBJ1-2 . TRBD1 TRBV24-1 CATSYRGSGYTF TGTGCCACCAGCTACAGGGGCTCCGGCTACACCTTC
TRBJ2-3 . TRBD2 TRBV13 CASSSTSEADTQYF TGTGCCAGCAGCTCGACTAGCGAGGCAGATACGCAGTATTTT
TRBJ2-3 . TRBD1 TRBV24-1 CATSPRDRGTDTQYF TGTGCCACCAGTCCCCGGGACAGGGGAACAGATACGCAGTATTTT
TRBJ1-3 . TRBD1 TRBV28 CASSYPGQGNTIYF TGTGCCAGCAGTTATCCGGGACAGGGAAACACCATATATTTT
TRBJ2-5 . TRBD2 TRBV5-1 CASSNGTSGKETQYF TGCGCCAGCAGCAACGGGACTAGCGGGAAAGAGACCCAGTACTTC
TRBJ2-7 once . TRBV18 CASSPPDRRPYEQYF TGTGCCAGCTCACCACCTGACAGGAGGCCCTACGAGCAGTACTTC
TRBJ2-3 . TRBD2 TRBV19 CASSMTSASTDTQYF TGTGCCAGTAGTATGACTAGCGCGAGCACAGATACGCAGTATTTT
TRBJ1-4 once . TRBV2 CASSDRFEKLFF TGTGCCAGCAGTGACAGGTTTGAAAAACTGTTTTTT
TRBJ2-2 once TRBD2 TRBV5-1 CASSLDGLVAGELFF TGCGCCAGCAGCTTGGACGGACTAGTCGCCGGGGAGCTGTTTTTT
TRBJ1-3 . TRBD1 TRBV9 CASSAVTGGNTIYF TGTGCCAGCAGCGCCGTGACAGGGGGAAACACCATATATTTT